This TCR beta chain is from a study of control samples from healthy donors and cancer patients. Repertoires were generated with immunoSEQ multiplex PCR, while TCRdb's copy carries only in-frame clones and drops some. Among over 150,000 clones, approximately 94% were seen once, and the ten largest hold approximately 14%. This TCR was sampled from a man aged 60-69 years with colorectal cancer. Material: PBMCs.

The CDR3 DNA sequence: TGTGCCAGCAGCGGTGGGCAGCAAGAGACCCAGTACTTC. Encoded protein: CASSGGQQETQYF. The chain recombines TRBV11-2 with TRBJ2-5; D remains ambiguous. Germline values: CDR1 SGHAT, CDR2 FQNNGV. The CDR3 length is 13 residues. Trimming removed 5 bases from V and 2 bases from J, with 9 bases in between.